The clone carrying this T cell receptor (beta chain) was seen more than once but under ten times. Its cognate antigen is unknown. The data are from a study of T-cell memory formation after mild COVID-19. Looking at the study overall: TCR clusters were mostly confined to one donor each. Study-wide findings and caveats: CD4/CD8 balance held among clones contracting day 15 to 85, and later expanders leaned CD4+. Contracting CD8+ clones were enriched in EMRA, CD4+ mainly in CM and EM.

Constant-segment primers served in 5'RACE that generated TCR alpha and TCR beta cDNA libraries bearing sample barcodes and UMIs. TCRdb recomputed calls from the 5' RACE reads with MiXCR, one row per CDR3 protein. The table records about 450,000 distinct CDR3 sequences, 23% of them present only once. Germline assignment: CDR1 SGHTA and CDR2 FQGNSA. The CDR3 has 15 residues. The V and J ends lost 5 bases and 7 bases respectively, with 18 bases between them. The V call is TRBV7-2, the J call TRBJ2-1, with D perhaps TRBD2 (6 bases). The sequencing sample was made of PBMCs or a T cell subset sorted from them (not recorded which). This TCR was recovered from an adult woman who had mild COVID-19 (a few samples of this study predate the infection). Cell type and time point are not known. CDR3 DNA sequence: TGTGCCAGCAGCCGGAGGGCTAACCAGAATAATGAGCAGTTCTTC. Amino acid sequence: CASSRRANQNNEQFF.